Below are 10 T cell receptor beta chains sequenced from a single sample in a study of shared clonotypes between healthy human individuals. Libraries were prepared by immunoSEQ multiplex PCR; TCRdb keeps only in-frame clonotypes and omits some of them. In the table there are about 690,000 clones, around 91% of which are singletons. Sequences were obtained from memory CD8+ T cells from PBMCs. The subset is: CD45RO+ cells pooled with CCR7-negative TemRA cells. These receptors all come from a man aged 18 to 29 in good health. Some clones in this sample may be carry-over from other donors' samples.

V usage is TRBV7-9 and J usage is TRBJ1-3; D remains ambiguous. V lost 4 bases and J 0 bases, leaving 10 bases between the germline ends. In germline, CDR1 is SEHNR, CDR2 FQNEAQ (reference sequence). The CDR3 loop spans 15 amino acids. CDR3 loop: CASSSDWGSGNTIYF. CDR3 in DNA: TGTGCCAGCAGCTCGGACTGGGGCTCTGGAAACACCATATATTTT.

This chain's CDR3 is CASSLKGLASEQYF. DNA for the CDR3: TGTGCCAGCAGTTTAAAGGGACTAGCTAGCGAGCAGTACTTC. V gene TRBV28 combines with J gene TRBJ2-7; 9 positions agree with TRBD2. From germline, CDR1 is MDHEN and CDR2 SYDVKM. J gave up 6 bases and V 2 bases, and 5 bases lay outside the gene matches. The CDR3 length is 14 residues.

Note on this clone: At the DNA level, this CDR3 is encoded by other sequences in the same sample as well. V is TRBV29-1 and J is TRBJ2-7; 9 nucleotides line up with TRBD1. Trimming took 6 bases from V and 2 from J; bases not matched to a gene: 2. Germline V lookup: CDR1 SQVTM, CDR2 ANQGSEA. The CDR3 loop spans 12 amino acids. CDR3 in amino acids: CSVRQGAYEQYF. CDR3 DNA sequence: TGCAGCGTAAGACAGGGGGCCTACGAGCAGTACTTC.

The count of this clone is one. The chain employs TRBV13 and TRBJ2-3, with 8 bases lining up with TRBD1. Germline values: CDR1 PRHDT, CDR2 FYEKMQ (reference sequence). This CDR3 spans 15 amino acids. The V and J ends lost 4 bases and 0 bases, in that order; junction bases with no gene match: 3. Here the CDR3 DNA reads TGTGCCAGCAGCTCGACAGGGGCTAGCACAGATACGCAGTATTTT. The encoded protein is CASSSTGASTDTQYF.

There are many counts of this clone. The rearrangement links TRBV7-6 to TRBJ1-1, with D tentatively TRBD1 (5 bases). V lost 2 bases, J lost 5 bases, and 15 bases lay in between. Germline loops: CDR1 SGHVS, CDR2 FNYEAQ. This CDR3 is 15 amino acids long. CDR3 sequence: CASSLSAGLGTEAFF. For the CDR3, the DNA is TGTGCCAGCAGCTTAAGCGCAGGGTTAGGTACTGAAGCTTTCTTT. Based on the CDR3 plus reference TRBV7-6 and TRBJ1-1, the full variable domain is GAGVSQSPRYKVTKRGQDVALRCDPISGHVSLYWYRQALGQGPEFLTYFNYEAQQDKSGLPNDRFSAERPEGSISTLTIQRTEQRDSAMYRCASSLSAGLGTEAFFGQGTRLTVV.

V is TRBV6-5 and J is TRBJ1-2, with 10 bases that match TRBD1. This CDR3 has 15 amino acids. V lost 6 bases, J lost 4 bases, and 8 bases stayed unmatched. Germline CDR1 MNHEY, CDR2 SVGAGI. DNA for the CDR3: TGTGCCAGCAGCTTCCTCCGGGACAGGGGCTATGGCTACACCTTC. Translating it yields CASSFLRDRGYGYTF.

The V and J genes are TRBV2 and TRBJ1-2; tentatively, D is TRBD1 (5 bases). Germline values: CDR1 SNHLY, CDR2 FYNNEI. This CDR3 spans 16 amino acids. V lost 6 bases and J lost 1, with 18 bases in between. The chain's CDR3 is CASRWSSGTLNYGYTF. CDR3 DNA sequence: TGTGCCAGCAGATGGTCGTCTGGGACCCTTAACTATGGCTACACCTTC.

J is TRBJ1-5 and V is TRBV19; D is possibly TRBD1 (5 bases). The V and J ends lost 6 bases and 7 bases respectively, with 16 bases between them. CDR1 and CDR2 from the germline V gene are LNHDA and SQIVND (reference sequence). This CDR3 spans 14 amino acids. The CDR3 is CASRDPAGFQPQHF. CDR3 sequence (DNA): TGTGCCAGTAGGGACCCTGCAGGGTTCCAGCCCCAGCATTTT.

The chain recombines TRBV4-2 with TRBJ2-7; 10 bases agree with TRBD2. Germline-derived CDR1 and CDR2 are LGHNA and YNFKEQ. The CDR3 is 16 residues long. After removal of 1 base from V and 4 bases from J, the junction contained 7 bases not matched to a gene. CDR3 sequence reads: CASSQGMGTSVYEQYF. CDR3 sequence (DNA): TGTGCCAGCAGCCAAGGGATGGGGACTAGCGTTTACGAGCAGTACTTC.

A remark on this clone: With a much larger clone just one base away, this may be a read error. In the same sample, other DNA sequences code for this CDR3. The rearrangement links TRBV7-8 to TRBJ2-2; D not certain. This CDR3 is 11 amino acids long. Germline V gene data show CDR1 as SGHVS and CDR2 as FQNEAQ. The V gene lost 0 bases and the J gene lost 7 bases, with 0 bases spanning the gap. The CDR3: CASSLAGELFF. CDR3 bases: TGTGCCAGCAGCTTAGCCGGGGAGCTGTTTTTT.